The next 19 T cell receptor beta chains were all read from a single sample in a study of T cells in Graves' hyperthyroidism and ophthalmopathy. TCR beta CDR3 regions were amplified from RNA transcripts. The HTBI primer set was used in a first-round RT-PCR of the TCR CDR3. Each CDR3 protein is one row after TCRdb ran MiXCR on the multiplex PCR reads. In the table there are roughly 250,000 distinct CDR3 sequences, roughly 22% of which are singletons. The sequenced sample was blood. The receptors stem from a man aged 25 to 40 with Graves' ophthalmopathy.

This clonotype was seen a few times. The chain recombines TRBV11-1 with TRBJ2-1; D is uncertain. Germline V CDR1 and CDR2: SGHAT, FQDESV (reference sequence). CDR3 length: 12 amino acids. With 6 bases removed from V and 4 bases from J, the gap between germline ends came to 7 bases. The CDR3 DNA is TGTGCCAGCAGTGAATCGTACAATGAGCAGTTCTTC. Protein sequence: CASSESYNEQFF.

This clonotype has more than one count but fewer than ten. In nucleotides, the CDR3 is TGTGCCAGCAGTCCAGACAGGGCGAAGACTTTCTTT. This encodes CASSPDRAKTFF. The chain is built from TRBV28 and TRBJ1-1; 7 bases match TRBD1. In germline, CDR1 is MDHEN, CDR2 SYDVKM. The CDR3 sequence is 12 residues long. Unmatched junction bases numbered 9, after V lost 5 bases and J lost 12 bases.

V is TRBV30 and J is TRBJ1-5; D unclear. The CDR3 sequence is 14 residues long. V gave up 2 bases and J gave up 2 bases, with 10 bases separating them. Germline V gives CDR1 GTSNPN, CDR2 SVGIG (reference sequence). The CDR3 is CAWSTGWGNQPQHF. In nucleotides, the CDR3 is TGTGCCTGGAGTACGGGTTGGGGCAATCAGCCCCAGCATTTT.

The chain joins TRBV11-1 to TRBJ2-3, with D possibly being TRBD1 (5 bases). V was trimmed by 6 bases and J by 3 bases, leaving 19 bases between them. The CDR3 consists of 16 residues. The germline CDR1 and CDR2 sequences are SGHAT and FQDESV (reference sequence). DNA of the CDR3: TGTGCCAGCAGTTCCCTTGGCAGGGCCACTACAGATACGCAGTATTTT. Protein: CASSSLGRATTDTQYF.

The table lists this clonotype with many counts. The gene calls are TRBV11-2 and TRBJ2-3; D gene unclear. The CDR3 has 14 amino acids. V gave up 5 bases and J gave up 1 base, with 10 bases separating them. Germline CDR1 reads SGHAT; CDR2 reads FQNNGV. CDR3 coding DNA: TGTGCCAGCAGCACCGGACCGGGCACAGATACGCAGTATTTT. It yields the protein CASSTGPGTDTQYF.

Written as DNA, the CDR3 is TGTGCCAGTATTAATACCCCCCAGGCGAACACCGGGGAGCTGTTTTTT. Its translation: CASINTPQANTGELFF. The V call is TRBV19, the J call TRBJ2-2; D is undetermined. The V end lost 7 bases, the J end lost 0 bases, and 15 bases lay between the germline ends. Looked up from germline, CDR1 is LNHDA and CDR2 is SQIVND (reference sequence). The CDR3 spans 16 residues.

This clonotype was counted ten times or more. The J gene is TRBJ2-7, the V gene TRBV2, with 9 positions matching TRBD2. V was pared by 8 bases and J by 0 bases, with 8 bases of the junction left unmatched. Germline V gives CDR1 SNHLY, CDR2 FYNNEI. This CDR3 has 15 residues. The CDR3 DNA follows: TGTGCCAGCCGCGGGGGGGACTCCCCCTCCTACGAGCAGTACTTC. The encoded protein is CASRGGDSPSYEQYF.

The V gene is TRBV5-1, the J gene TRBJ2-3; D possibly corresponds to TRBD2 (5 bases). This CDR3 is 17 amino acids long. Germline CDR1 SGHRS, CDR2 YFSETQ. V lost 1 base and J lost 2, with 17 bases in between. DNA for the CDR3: TGCGCCAGCAGCTTGAGTATCGGAGGACCTTACACAGATACGCAGTATTTT. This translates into CASSLSIGGPYTDTQYF.

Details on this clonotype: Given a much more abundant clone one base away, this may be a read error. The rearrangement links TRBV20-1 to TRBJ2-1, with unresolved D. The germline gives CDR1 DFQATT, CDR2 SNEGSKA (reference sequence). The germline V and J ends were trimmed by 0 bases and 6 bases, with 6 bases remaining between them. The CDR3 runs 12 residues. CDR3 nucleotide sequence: TGCAGTGCTAGAGAGACGGTCAATGAGCAGTTCTTC. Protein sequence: CSARETVNEQFF.

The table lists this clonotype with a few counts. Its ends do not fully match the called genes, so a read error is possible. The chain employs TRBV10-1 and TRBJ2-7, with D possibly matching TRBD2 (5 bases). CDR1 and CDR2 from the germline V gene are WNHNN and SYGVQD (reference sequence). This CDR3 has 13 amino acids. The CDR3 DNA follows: TGCGCCAGCAGTGGACCGGGATCCTCCGAGCAGTACTTC. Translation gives CASSGPGSSEQYF.

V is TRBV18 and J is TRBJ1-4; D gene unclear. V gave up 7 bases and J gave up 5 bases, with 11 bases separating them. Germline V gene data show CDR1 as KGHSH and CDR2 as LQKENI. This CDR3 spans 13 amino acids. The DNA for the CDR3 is TGTGCCAGCTTCTCCGGGCTCAATGAAAAACTGTTTTTT. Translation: CASFSGLNEKLFF.

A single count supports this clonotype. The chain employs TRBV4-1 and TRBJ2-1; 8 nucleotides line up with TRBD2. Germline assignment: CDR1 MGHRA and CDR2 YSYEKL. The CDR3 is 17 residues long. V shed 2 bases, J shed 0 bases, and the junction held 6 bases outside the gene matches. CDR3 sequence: CASSQLAGPSSYNEQFF. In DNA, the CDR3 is TGCGCCAGCAGCCAATTAGCGGGACCGAGCTCCTACAATGAGCAGTTCTTC.

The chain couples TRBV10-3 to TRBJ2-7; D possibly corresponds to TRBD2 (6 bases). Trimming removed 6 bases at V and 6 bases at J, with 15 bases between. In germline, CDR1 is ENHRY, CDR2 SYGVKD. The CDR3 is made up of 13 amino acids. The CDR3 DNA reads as TGTGCCATCAGGGGGGACTCCTCAAGCGAGCAGTACTTC. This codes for CAIRGDSSSEQYF.

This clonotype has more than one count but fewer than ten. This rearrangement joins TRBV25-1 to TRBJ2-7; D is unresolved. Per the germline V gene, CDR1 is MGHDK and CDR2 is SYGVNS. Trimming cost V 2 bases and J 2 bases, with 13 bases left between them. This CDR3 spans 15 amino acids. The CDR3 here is CASSEGLARTYEQYF. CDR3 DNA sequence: TGTGCCAGCAGTGAAGGGTTAGCCAGGACCTACGAGCAGTACTTC.

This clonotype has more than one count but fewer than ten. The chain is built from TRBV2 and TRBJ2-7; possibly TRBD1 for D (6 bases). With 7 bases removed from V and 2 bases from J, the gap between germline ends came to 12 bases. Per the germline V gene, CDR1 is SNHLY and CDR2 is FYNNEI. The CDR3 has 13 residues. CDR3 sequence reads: CASTEWTAYEQYF. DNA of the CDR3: TGTGCCAGCACCGAATGGACAGCCTACGAGCAGTACTTC. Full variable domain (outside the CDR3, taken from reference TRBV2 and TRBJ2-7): EPEVTQTPSHQVTQMGQEVILRCVPISNHLYFYWYRQILGQKVEFLVSFYNNEISEKSEIFDDQFSVERPDGSNFTLKIRSTKLEDSAMYFCASTEWTAYEQYFGPGTRLTVT.

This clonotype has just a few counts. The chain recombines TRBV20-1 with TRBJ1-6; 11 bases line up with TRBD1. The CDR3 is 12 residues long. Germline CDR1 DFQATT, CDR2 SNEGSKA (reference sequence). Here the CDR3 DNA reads TGCGGAGGACAGGGGGCAAATTCACCCCTCCACTTT. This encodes CGGQGANSPLHF.

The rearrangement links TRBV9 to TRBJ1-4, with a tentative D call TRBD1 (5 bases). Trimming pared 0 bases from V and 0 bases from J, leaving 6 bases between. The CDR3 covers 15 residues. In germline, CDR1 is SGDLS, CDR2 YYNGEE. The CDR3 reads CASSVGGATNEKLFF. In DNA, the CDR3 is TGTGCCAGCAGCGTAGGAGGGGCAACTAATGAAAAACTGTTTTTT.

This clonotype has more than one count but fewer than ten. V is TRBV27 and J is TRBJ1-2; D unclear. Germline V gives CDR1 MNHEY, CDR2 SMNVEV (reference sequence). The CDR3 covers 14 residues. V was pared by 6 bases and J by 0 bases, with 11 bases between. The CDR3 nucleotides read TGTGCCAGCAGCAAAGTAGGAGCTAACTATGGCTACACCTTC. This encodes CASSKVGANYGYTF.

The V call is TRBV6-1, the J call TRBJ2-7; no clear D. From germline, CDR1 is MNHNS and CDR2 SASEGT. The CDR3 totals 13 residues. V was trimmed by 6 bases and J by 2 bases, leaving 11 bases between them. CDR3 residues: CASRVTAAYEQYF. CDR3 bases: TGTGCCAGCAGAGTCACAGCAGCCTACGAGCAGTACTTC.